These 10 T cell receptor beta chains were all obtained from the same sample, sequenced in a study of glioma-infiltrating T cells after dendritic cell vaccination. Clones were sequenced by immunoSEQ multiplex PCR, and TCRdb holds only the in-frame ones, with some missing. The data contain roughly 52,000 clones, 85% of them singletons. The sequencing here drew on blood, taken before dendritic cell vaccination. The source of these receptors is a human donor with glioblastoma.

The V gene is TRBV19, the J gene TRBJ1-1; D is perhaps TRBD1 (5 bases). The CDR3 is 14 residues long. V lost 5 bases, J lost 4 bases, and 14 bases lay in between. Looked up from germline, CDR1 is LNHDA and CDR2 is SQIVND (reference sequence). CDR3 residues: CASSSDSRGTEAFF. The CDR3 nucleotides read TGTGCCAGTAGTTCCGACAGTCGCGGCACTGAAGCTTTCTTT.

The chain carries TRBV6-5 and TRBJ1-2; D is unresolved. The CDR3 has 13 amino acids. Looked up from germline, CDR1 is MNHEY and CDR2 is SVGAGI. Deletions cut 7 bases from V and 6 bases from J, with 15 bases between. The CDR3 DNA sequence: TGTGCCAGCACTCCCTCGGGTACGAATGGCTACACCTTC. Its protein product is CASTPSGTNGYTF.

The chain recombines TRBV5-1 with TRBJ2-2, with D possibly matching TRBD1 (5 bases). The CDR3 is 13 amino acids. Germline V gives CDR1 SGHRS, CDR2 YFSETQ. Trimming took 4 bases from V and 3 from J, leaving 7 bases between them. The CDR3 DNA reads TGCGCCAGCAGCCCACAGGACACCGGGGAGCTGTTTTTT. Translation gives CASSPQDTGELFF.

This sequence joins TRBV12-5 and TRBJ1-5; D may be TRBD1 (6 bases). Trimming took off 7 bases at V and 3 bases at J, with 16 bases between the two ends. The CDR3 covers 15 residues. Germline values: CDR1 LGHNT, CDR2 FRNRAP. The CDR3 region has the DNA TGTGCTAGTGAAAAGGGCAGGGGAATCAATCAGCCCCAGCATTTT. Protein product: CASEKGRGINQPQHF.

This chain joins TRBV23-1 and TRBJ1-5; 7 nucleotides match TRBD1. TRBV23-1 is an ORF for which the function is uncertain. CDR3 length: 17 residues. V lost 4 bases to trimming and J lost 4 bases; unmatched junction nucleotides: 13. CDR3: CASSPRTGTDENQPQHF. The CDR3 DNA sequence: TGCGCCAGCAGTCCCCGAACCGGGACAGATGAGAATCAGCCCCAGCATTTT.

V gene TRBV7-9 combines with J gene TRBJ1-6; 8 bases line up with TRBD1. Germline CDR1 SEHNR, CDR2 FQNEAQ (reference sequence). The trim removed 5 bases at V and 10 bases at J, leaving 7 bases unmatched. The CDR3 length is 14 residues. The CDR3 coding sequence is TGTGCCAGCAGCCCTGGACAGGGAGAGTCACCCCTCCACTTT. It encodes CASSPGQGESPLHF.

The V gene is TRBV29-1, the J gene TRBJ2-5; maybe TRBD2 (5 bases). V was clipped by 4 bases and J by 3 bases, with 9 bases between them. The CDR3 contains 12 residues. Germline assignment: CDR1 SQVTM and CDR2 ANQGSEA. Here the CDR3 DNA reads TGCAGCGTTGGTTGGGGAGAAGAGACCCAGTACTTC. Translated: CSVGWGEETQYF.

The chain uses TRBV5-1 and TRBJ2-7, with D unclear. Germline lookup yields CDR1 SGHRS and CDR2 YFSETQ. V was pared by 0 bases and J by 3 bases, with 7 bases between. The CDR3 runs 13 residues. CDR3 nucleotide sequence: TGCGCCAGCAGCTTGGCCGGGTACTACGAGCAGTACTTC. It translates to CASSLAGYYEQYF.

V usage is TRBV4-2 and J usage is TRBJ2-6; TRBD2 aligns across 7 bases. Germline CDR1 is LGHNA and CDR2 is YNFKEQ. J was trimmed by 0 bases and V by 3 bases; bases with no gene match: 8. CDR3 size: 18 residues. CDR3 sequence (DNA): TGTGCCAGCAGCCACCCCCGGGGAGGGAGCTCTGGGGCCAACGTCCTGACTTTC. This gives the protein CASSHPRGGSSGANVLTF.

The chain links TRBV7-3 to TRBJ1-1; 9 nucleotides match TRBD1. Trimming at V came to 5 bases and at J to 4 bases, leaving 5 bases not matched to a gene. CDR1 and CDR2 (germline): SGHTA, FQGTGA. The CDR3 length is 14 residues. The CDR3 protein is CASSPRDRATEAFF. In DNA, the CDR3 is TGTGCCAGCAGCCCCCGGGACAGGGCCACTGAAGCTTTCTTT. The whole variable domain, filled in from reference TRBV7-3 and TRBJ1-1, reads GAGVSQTPSNKVTEKGKYVELRCDPISGHTALYWYRQSLGQGPEFLIYFQGTGAADDSGLPNDRFFAVRPEGSVSTLKIQRTERGDSAVYLCASSPRDRATEAFFGQGTRLTVV.